The 3 T cell receptor beta chains below all came from one sample that was sequenced in a study of identical twins. TCRdb re-called the 5' RACE reads through MiXCR, storing one row per CDR3 protein. The table lists 240,000 or so distinct CDR3 sequences, over 9.5% of them singletons. The sample was also reused in another study, on yellow fever vaccine responses in identical twins.

Sequencing used memory (CD45RO+) T cells sorted from blood. Receptors originate from a woman aged 18-29 years in good health.

This clonotype was observed many times. The V and J genes are TRBV11-2 and TRBJ2-7; the D gene is possibly TRBD1 (5 bases). CDR1 and CDR2 (germline): SGHAT, FQNNGV. The CDR3 spans 11 residues. Trimming removed 2 bases from V and 6 bases from J, with 5 bases in between. CDR3 sequence: CASSLQGEQYF. As DNA, the CDR3 is TGTGCCAGCAGCTTACAGGGCGAGCAGTACTTC.

Many counts were recorded for this clonotype. V and J are TRBV10-1 and TRBJ2-1; 13 bases agree with TRBD2. Germline V lookup: CDR1 WNHNN, CDR2 SYGVQD (reference sequence). The CDR3 spans 15 residues. V gave up 5 bases and J gave up 8 bases; unmatched junction bases: 6. CDR3 DNA sequence: TGCGCCAGCAGTAGGACTAGCGGGAGCAGTGATGAGCAGTTCTTC. This codes for CASSRTSGSSDEQFF.

This clonotype was found many times. The genes are TRBV24-1 and TRBJ1-2; D possibly corresponds to TRBD1 (5 bases). There are 14 residues in the CDR3. The germline V gene has CDR1 KGHDR and CDR2 SFDVKD. V was clipped by 4 bases and J by 2 bases, with 10 bases between them. In nucleotides, the CDR3 is TGTGCCACCAGTGAATCCGGGGCGAACTATGGCTACACCTTC. It encodes CATSESGANYGYTF.